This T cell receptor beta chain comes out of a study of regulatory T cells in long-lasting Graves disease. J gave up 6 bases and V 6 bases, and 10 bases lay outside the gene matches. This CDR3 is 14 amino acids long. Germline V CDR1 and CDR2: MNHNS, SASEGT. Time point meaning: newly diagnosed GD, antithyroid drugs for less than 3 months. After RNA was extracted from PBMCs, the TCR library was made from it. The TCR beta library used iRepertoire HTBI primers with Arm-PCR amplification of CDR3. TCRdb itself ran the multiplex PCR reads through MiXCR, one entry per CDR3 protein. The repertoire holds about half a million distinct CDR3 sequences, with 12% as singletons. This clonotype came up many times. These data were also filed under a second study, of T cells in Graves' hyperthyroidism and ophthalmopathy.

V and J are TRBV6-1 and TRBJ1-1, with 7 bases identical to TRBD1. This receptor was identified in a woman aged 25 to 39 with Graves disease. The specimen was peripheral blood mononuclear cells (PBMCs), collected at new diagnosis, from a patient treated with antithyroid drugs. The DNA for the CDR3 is TGTGCCAGCAGGACAGGGACTTCATCACCTGAAGCTTTCTTT. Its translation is CASRTGTSSPEAFF.